This TCR beta chain is drawn from a study of cytomegalovirus exposure and HLA in healthy donors (dated by TCRdb to between 2016 and 2019). Some background on the complete study: In an earlier analysis of 587 of the donors, 250 to 350 Gb of sequence data and some 100 million unique TCR beta sequences from about 179 million T cells were reported. Among the roughly 390 genotyped donors, about 85% belonged to the genetic ancestry cluster associated with self-reported Caucasian donors. A later analysis re-analyzed previously published TCR beta repertoires from roughly 690 donors and added high-resolution HLA genotyping to study TCR occurrence patterns. In an earlier analysis of roughly 580 of the donors, high-throughput TCR beta sequencing was used to judge whether each TCR beta V gene segment behaved as functional or pseudogenic. Roughly 300 gigabases of sequencing data and some 85 million unique TCR sequences were included in an early release covering about 700 HLA-typed donors. HLA typing covered class I and class II loci at four-digit resolution. A later genetic analysis took genome-wide SNP genotypes for about 55% of the 666 donors and used that subset as a discovery cohort. Donor age, sex, ethnicity and CMV serostatus were compiled alongside the repertoire data. All discovery cohort repertoires had been generated using a single sequencing platform. Using immunosequencing, the study profiled T cell repertoires from around 680 subjects and related those repertoires to cytomegalovirus serostatus. The study aimed to test whether signatures of past pathogen exposure could be identified by cataloging public T cell receptors. Rather than drawing on any new phenotypic data, the later analysis identified candidate immune exposures from TCR beta sequences and the way those sequences occurred across donors. The number of typed donors differed by locus: 629-630 for A, B, C, DRB1 and DQB1; 522 for DQA1; approximately 600 for DPA1; and some 450 for DPB1. Because of strong linkage in the cohort, roughly five DR-DQ haplotypes were treated as single units for association and clustering. Among 350 to 400 genotyped donors of the cohort, an average of roughly 240,000 unique TCR beta nucleotide sequences were sequenced per donor, roughly a sixth of them non-productive. The study combined high-throughput TCR immunosequencing, statistical association of individual TCRs with disease status, and machine learning to predict cytomegalovirus infection status. Besides the first cohort of roughly 700 subjects, a separate validation cohort made up of 120 different subjects was used.

On the study overall, not on this receptor specifically: The classifier was reported to diagnose cytomegalovirus status with high specificity and sensitivity in both the original cohort and the validation cohort. In a later analysis, HLA-associated TCR beta chains were found to be more clonally expanded and to have lower generation probabilities than equally common non-associated chains. In vitro tests confirmed that a few of the cytomegalovirus-associated TCR beta chains recognize cytomegalovirus antigens. In a later genetic analysis, a missense DCLRE1C variant was associated with V-gene and J-gene trimming of TCR beta chains, and the association was replicated in an independent cohort. A later analysis associated approximately 17,000 TCR beta sequences with specific HLA alleles at a false discovery rate of 0.05. According to a later analysis, most CMV-associated TCR beta chains appeared to be HLA-restricted, and the HLA associations seemed to be driven largely by CMV exposure. The only immune exposure information available for the cohort was CMV serostatus. The authors suggested that the approach could potentially be generalized to other disease states and immunological phenotypes. In an earlier analysis of 587 of the donors, most TCR beta V segments appeared in productive rearrangements about 90% or about 30% of the time, broadly matching IMGT annotations. When HLA alleles, especially DR and DQ, strongly co-occurred, attributing TCR associations to individual alleles was difficult. Most TCR sequences were seen in very few donors, while some public TCRs were found in many individuals. The study gave a list of around 170 TCR beta chains associated with cytomegalovirus. In a later analysis, TCR association rates were found to vary across HLA loci, with the most associated TCRs seen for DRB1 alleles and the fewest for HLA-C alleles. The cohort was sequenced for TCR beta chains only, and without alpha or paired-chain data the features that could be detected were limited. Some IMGT-functional V segments, including TRBV6-2 and TRBV6-3, could not be distinguished by the 87-base-pair reads and were therefore excluded. A group of highly shared sequence variants was considered likely to be a technical artifact of the sequencing pipeline. Linkage disequilibrium might explain the correlated functional status among segregating V segments, but an unknown experimental factor could not be excluded. The earlier analysis of approximately 560 of the donors excluded around 17 rarely observed V segments, including chromosome 9 orphons, because counts were too low. A further reported finding was that TCR beta sequences accurately predicted the HLA-A and HLA-B alleles for most subjects in the first cohort. According to a later analysis, parvovirus B19, influenza, CMV and Epstein-Barr virus appeared linked to several top co-occurrence clusters. In a later genetic analysis, fewer N-insertions in productive TCRs were reported among donors in an Asian-associated ancestry cluster than the roughly 700-donor mean. Because HLA typing was missing for some donors at each locus, association tests included only the typed subset. Sequencing depth was assumed to be roughly uniform across donors in the presence/absence analyses, though that assumption may not hold.

The method was the immunoSEQ multiplex PCR assay. The multiplex PCR relied on a mix of 60 forward primers for TCR Vbeta segments and 13 reverse primers for TCR Jbeta segments. A multiplex PCR assay on genomic DNA amplified the CDR3 region of rearranged TCR beta genes. Amplified TCR beta libraries were sequenced as 87-base-pair reads on the Illumina HiSeq System. The original pipeline was this. Across the roughly 700 repertoires, a later analysis counted tens of millions of unique TCR beta chains, some 11 million of which were shared by at least two donors. Raw reads were error-corrected and collapsed into unique sequences by a nearest-neighbor algorithm in which closely related sequences were merged to remove PCR and sequencing errors. To assign V, D and J gene segments, CDR3 sequences were aligned to IMGT reference sequences. For a sequence to be retained, at least a six-nucleotide match to both a V gene segment and a J gene segment was required. A rearrangement was called productive if the CDR3 had no stop codons and remained in frame with V and J, and every other rearrangement was called non-productive. Following IMGT convention, CDR3 was defined as the stretch from the second conserved V-encoded cysteine to the conserved J-encoded phenylalanine. In an earlier analysis of roughly 610 of the donors, sequences lacking an unambiguous match to a single V gene segment were excluded. In an earlier analysis of approximately 560 of the donors, a V segment was called functional when productive rearrangements were above 56.7%, and segregating when the standard deviation between donors exceeded 5%. A statistical classification framework was developed to diagnose cytomegalovirus status using the catalog of TCR beta chain sequences. In a later analysis, TCR nucleotide sequences were compared against IMGT/GENE-DB human TR gene sequences so that V and J genes could be assigned. Using the TCRdist pipeline, a later analysis assigned CDR3 sequences along with most-parsimonious VDJ recombination scenarios. In a later analysis, every TCR beta chain was defined by the combination of its CDR3 amino acid sequence and its V-gene family, and reads without a unique V-gene family were dropped. As a way to deal with suspected cross-contamination and a sequencing artifact, a later analysis dropped under 600 nucleotide sequences that were highly shared and had low generation probability. For each public chain, a later analysis derived a clonal expansion index from normalized ranks of inferred template counts within each repertoire. Generation probabilities in a later analysis came from a VDJ recombination model fitted to out-of-frame rearrangements, and those results were checked against IGoR. In a later analysis, hypergeometric tests were used to score TCR-TCR, TCR-HLA and TCR-CMV co-occurrence, with a repertoire-size bias correction applied to TCR pairs. In a later analysis, false discovery rates were estimated by permuting HLA or CMV assignments 20 times. In a later analysis, co-occurring TCRs were grouped with DBSCAN, and TCRdist sequence similarity was added when clustering was performed within HLA-allele-positive subsets. Repertoires with fewer than 30,000 or more than 120,000 public chains were left out of co-occurrence clustering, as were five repertoires with anomalous nucleotide sharing. The immuneACCESS repertoire file appears here via TCRdb, limited to in-frame rearrangements. These files lack a portion of the clones; in checked studies, under half of the deficit traces to unresolved V genes, and the cause of the others is not known. For V, J and clone size, that table is used; D and trimming come from the DNA. In all, the sample holds some 150,000 clones, and approximately 75% of those were seen once. The ten largest clones represent 3.5% to 4.5% of the sample.

Inclusive of the bounding cysteine and phenylalanine, the CDR3 is 14 residues long. Of the read, only the CDR3 DNA is kept; its 42 bases are in frame from base 1. V trim: 2 bases; J trim: 3 bases; unmatched bases: 4. According to the germline V gene (reference sequence), CDR1 reads SGHNT and CDR2 reads YYREEE. The cohort was made up of 500 to 800 healthy bone marrow donors. At the time of sampling, every cohort member was nominally healthy, though immune exposures that went unrecorded were likely present. The donor was CMV seropositive and belonged to the group of a few hundred seropositive cohort members. A peripheral blood sample was collected from each donor, and TCR beta sequencing was performed on peripheral blood mononuclear cells. The Qiagen DNeasy Blood Extraction Kit was used to extract genomic DNA from the blood cell samples. In this sample, this clone turned up a few times. What this receptor recognizes is not known. Base qualities are not provided; no much larger clone lies one nucleotide away.

The receptor was isolated from a man in his thirties or forties in good health and CMV-seropositive. The sample consisted of PBMCs. The chain uses TRBV5-4 and TRBJ2-5; TRBD2 matches 7 bases in the middle. DNA sequence: TGTGCCAGCAGCTTTGTGGGGGGGGAAGAGACCCAGTACTTC. Its protein reads: CASSFVGGEETQYF. This CDR3, with the reference TRBV5-4 and TRBJ2-5 proteins standing in past its ends, gives the full variable domain ETGVTQSPTHLIKTRGQQVTLRCSSQSGHNTVSWYQQALGQGPQFIFQYYREEENGRGNFPPRFSGLQFPNYSSELNVNALELDDSALYLCASSFVGGEETQYFGPGTRLLVL.